This is a list of T cell receptor beta chains from one sample in a study of OX40 agonist ivuxolimab in advanced cancers. Repertoires were generated with immunoSEQ multiplex PCR, while TCRdb's copy carries only in-frame clones and drops some. The sample contains roughly 51,000 clones, about 89% of which appear only once. The sample in question was CD4+ or CD8+ T cells sorted from blood, obtained in a trial of the OX40 agonist ivuxolimab. These receptors were obtained from an adult with an advanced solid tumor such as melanoma, head and neck, liver or kidney cancer. The CDR3 runs from the conserved cysteine through the conserved F or W. Fields, in order: V gene, J gene, clone size, D gene, CDR3 DNA, CDR3 protein. D genes are given only for firm matches. Clone size appears in some rows only: once, few, many, or a class for an expanded clone.

TRBV19	TRBJ2-7	.	.	TGTGCCAGTAGTCCCAGGGAGATCTACGAGCAGTACTTC	CASSPREIYEQYF
TRBV6-1	TRBJ1-5	.	.	TGTGCCAGCAGAAGGAATCAGCCCCAGCATTTT	CASRRNQPQHF
TRBV5-5	TRBJ2-3	.	TRBD2	TGTGCCAGCAGCTCAAACGCGGGGGTCGTCACAGATACGCAGTATTTT	CASSSNAGVVTDTQYF
TRBV7-6	TRBJ2-3	.	TRBD1	TGTGCCAGCAGCGTCAACCAGGGGGCAGATACGCAGTATTTT	CASSVNQGADTQYF
TRBV19	TRBJ1-3	once	.	TGTGCCAGTAGTCACAGGATCAGCTCTGGAAACACCATATATTTT	CASSHRISSGNTIYF
TRBV10-2	TRBJ2-2	.	TRBD1	TGCGCCAGCGGGGGACAGGGAGGACCCGGGGAGCTGTTTTTT	CASGGQGGPGELFF
TRBV5-1	TRBJ2-1	.	TRBD2	TGCGCCAGCAGCTTGCAGCGGGAGGGCCACGGTGAGCAGTTCTTC	CASSLQREGHGEQFF
TRBV5-4	TRBJ1-4	.	TRBD1	TGTGCCAGCAGCTTGGCAGGGGGCAGAGCTAATGAAAAACTGTTTTTT	CASSLAGGRANEKLFF
TRBV11-2	TRBJ2-2	.	.	TGTGCCAGCAGCCAGACCCTACTCAACACCGGGGAGCTGTTTTTT	CASSQTLLNTGELFF
TRBV18	TRBJ2-7	.	.	TGTGCCAGCTCACCTACAGGGCCCGAGCAGTACTTC	CASSPTGPEQYF
TRBV19	TRBJ1-5	.	.	TGTGCCAGTAGTGCCCACGGGACGGGAAGCAATCAGCCCCAGCATTTT	CASSAHGTGSNQPQHF
TRBV2	TRBJ2-7	.	TRBD1	TGTGCCAGCAGTGTGGACAGGGCCTACGAGCAGTACTTC	CASSVDRAYEQYF
TRBV7-3	TRBJ2-7	.	.	TGTGCCAGCAGCCCGGCGGGTGGAGTGGGGATTGAAAACGAGCAGTACTTC	CASSPAGGVGIENEQYF
TRBV19	TRBJ2-6	once	TRBD1	TGTGCCAGTAGTATAGATGGACAGGCTTGGGGCTCTGGGGCCAACGTCCTGACTTTC	CASSIDGQAWGSGANVLTF
TRBV30	TRBJ2-1	.	.	TGTGCCTGGGACGGTGGGGGGATTTACAATGAGCAGTTCTTC	CAWDGGGIYNEQFF
TRBV29-1	TRBJ2-3	.	TRBD2	TGCAGCGTCGGGACTAGCGGGGGAAGCACAGATACGCAGTATTTT	CSVGTSGGSTDTQYF
TRBV2	TRBJ2-3	.	TRBD1	TGTGCCGGGTTGGGCAGGGGGCTTACAGATACGCAGTATTTT	CAGLGRGLTDTQYF
TRBV6-5	TRBJ2-7	.	TRBD1	TGTGCCAGCAGTTACTCGGACAGGGGCTCCTACGAGCAGTACTTC	CASSYSDRGSYEQYF
TRBV19	TRBJ1-6	.	.	TGTGCCAGTAGTGTAACCGGGGAGGGACGTTCACCCCTCCACTTT	CASSVTGEGRSPLHF
TRBV19	TRBJ1-2	few	TRBD1	TGTGCCAGTACTGCGGACAGGGGCGGCTACACCTTC	CASTADRGGYTF
TRBV7-9	TRBJ2-5	.	.	TGTGCCAGCAGCTTAGATGGAGGGCCGGGAGAGACCCAGTACTTC	CASSLDGGPGETQYF
TRBV11-2	TRBJ2-1	.	.	TGTGCCAGCAGCTTACGGGCCGCTCGGGGTGAGCAGTTCTTC	CASSLRAARGEQFF